The T cell receptor (beta chain) described here comes from a study of a mutant IDH1 vaccine in newly diagnosed glioma. CDR1 DFQATT and CDR2 SNEGSKA come from the germline V gene (reference sequence). V lost 3 bases and J 7 bases, leaving 7 bases between the germline ends. CDR3 length equals 11 residues. Measured with immunoSEQ multiplex PCR; TCRdb has only the in-frame clones, and not every one. The sample contains about 24,000 clones, roughly 83% of which appear only once. About this clone: The antigen remains undetermined.

Sample time point: week 47, end of study. One vaccine dose held 300 ug of mutant IDH1 20-mer peptide and came with topical imiquimod. The rearrangement links TRBV20-1 to TRBJ1-3; TRBD1 is a possible D gene (5 bases). The sequence was obtained from a man aged 40-50 years with glioma. Specimen: PBMCs, collected from a glioma patient whose treatment included an IDH1 peptide vaccine. DNA of the CDR3: TGCAGTGCTAGTTGGGGGAACACCATATATTTT. Protein sequence: CSASWGNTIYF.